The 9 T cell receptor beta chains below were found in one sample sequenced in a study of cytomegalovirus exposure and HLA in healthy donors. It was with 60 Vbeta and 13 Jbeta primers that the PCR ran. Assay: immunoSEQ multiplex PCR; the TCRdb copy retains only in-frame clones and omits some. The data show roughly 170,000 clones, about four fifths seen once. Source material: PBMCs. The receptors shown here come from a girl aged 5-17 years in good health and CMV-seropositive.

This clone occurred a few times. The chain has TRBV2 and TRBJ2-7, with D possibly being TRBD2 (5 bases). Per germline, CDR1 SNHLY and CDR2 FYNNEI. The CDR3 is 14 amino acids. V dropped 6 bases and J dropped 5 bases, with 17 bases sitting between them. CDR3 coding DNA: TGTGCCAGCAGGGAACTAGTCGGGGTCAACGAGCAGTACTTC. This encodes CASRELVGVNEQYF.

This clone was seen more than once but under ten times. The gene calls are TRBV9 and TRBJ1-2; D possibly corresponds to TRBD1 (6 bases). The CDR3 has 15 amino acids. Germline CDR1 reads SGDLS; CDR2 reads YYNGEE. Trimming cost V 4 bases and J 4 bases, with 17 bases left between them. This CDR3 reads CASSPGGRGGYGYTF. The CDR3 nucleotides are TGTGCCAGCAGCCCGGGGGGCAGGGGTGGCTATGGCTACACCTTC.

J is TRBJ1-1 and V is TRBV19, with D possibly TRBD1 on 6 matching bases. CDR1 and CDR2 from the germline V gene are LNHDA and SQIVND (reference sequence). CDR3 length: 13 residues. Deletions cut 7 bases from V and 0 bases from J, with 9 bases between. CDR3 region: CASTDRMNTEAFF. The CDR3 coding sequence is TGTGCCAGTACCGACAGGATGAACACTGAAGCTTTCTTT. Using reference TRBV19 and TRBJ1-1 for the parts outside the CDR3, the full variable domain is DGGITQSPKYLFRKEGQNVTLSCEQNLNHDAMYWYRQDPGQGLRLIYYSQIVNDFQKGDIAEGYSVSREKKESFPLTVTSAQKNPTAFYLCASTDRMNTEAFFGQGTRLTVV.

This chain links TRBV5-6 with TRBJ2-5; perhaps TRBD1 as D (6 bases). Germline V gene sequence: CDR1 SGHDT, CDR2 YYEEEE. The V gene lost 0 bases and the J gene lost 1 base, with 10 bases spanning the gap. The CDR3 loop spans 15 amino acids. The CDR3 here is CASSLGTGSQETQYF. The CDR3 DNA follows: TGTGCCAGCAGCTTGGGTACAGGGAGCCAAGAGACCCAGTACTTC.

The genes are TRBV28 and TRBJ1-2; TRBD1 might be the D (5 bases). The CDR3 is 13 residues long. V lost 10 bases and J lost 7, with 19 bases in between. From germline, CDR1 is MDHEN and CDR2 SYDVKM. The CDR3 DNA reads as TGTGCCAACTCGGATGGGGCGGACCGTGGCTACACCTTC. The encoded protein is CANSDGADRGYTF.

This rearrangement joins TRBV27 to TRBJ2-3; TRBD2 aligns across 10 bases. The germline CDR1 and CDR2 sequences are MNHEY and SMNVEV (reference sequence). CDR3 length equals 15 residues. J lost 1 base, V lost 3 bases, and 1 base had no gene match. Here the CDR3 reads CASSFLAGGTDTQYF. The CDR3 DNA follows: TGTGCCAGCAGTTTTCTAGCGGGGGGCACAGATACGCAGTATTTT.

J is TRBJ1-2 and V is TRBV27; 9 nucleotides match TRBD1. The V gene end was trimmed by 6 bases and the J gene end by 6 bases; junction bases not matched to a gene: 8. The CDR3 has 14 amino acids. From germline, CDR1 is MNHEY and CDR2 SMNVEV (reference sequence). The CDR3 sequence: CASSRDRDWDGYTF. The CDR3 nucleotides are TGTGCCAGCAGCCGGGACAGGGATTGGGATGGCTACACCTTC.

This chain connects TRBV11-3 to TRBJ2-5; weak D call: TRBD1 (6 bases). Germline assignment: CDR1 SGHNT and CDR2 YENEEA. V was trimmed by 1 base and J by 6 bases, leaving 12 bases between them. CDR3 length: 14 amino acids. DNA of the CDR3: TGTGCCAGCAGCTTAGTGGGGGCAGGGAAGACCCAGTACTTC. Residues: CASSLVGAGKTQYF.

CDR3 protein: CASSLGWSQGDRGEKLFF. The CDR3 DNA reads as TGTGCCAGCAGCTTGGGATGGAGTCAGGGGGACAGGGGTGAAAAACTGTTTTTT. V and J are TRBV5-4 and TRBJ1-4; 10 nucleotides line up with TRBD1. The CDR3 totals 18 residues. With 0 bases clipped from V and 7 bases from J, the junction kept 12 bases outside the gene matches. Germline CDR1 SGHNT, CDR2 YYREEE (reference sequence).